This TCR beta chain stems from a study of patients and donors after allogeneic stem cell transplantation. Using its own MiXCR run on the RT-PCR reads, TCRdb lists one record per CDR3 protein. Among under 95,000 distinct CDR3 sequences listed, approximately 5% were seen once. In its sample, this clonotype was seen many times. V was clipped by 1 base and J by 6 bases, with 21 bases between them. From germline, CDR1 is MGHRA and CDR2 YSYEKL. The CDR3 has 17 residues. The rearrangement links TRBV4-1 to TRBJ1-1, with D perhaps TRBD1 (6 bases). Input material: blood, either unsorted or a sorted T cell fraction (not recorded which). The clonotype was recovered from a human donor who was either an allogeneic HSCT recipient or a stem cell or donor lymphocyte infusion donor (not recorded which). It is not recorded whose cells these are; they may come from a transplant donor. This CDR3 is CASSQALGAGGSAEAFF. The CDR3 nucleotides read TGCGCCAGCAGCCAAGCCCTGGGGGCTGGGGGGTCGGCTGAAGCTTTCTTT.